This section outlines one T cell receptor (beta chain) sequence together with its context. This record comes from a study of blood T cell repertoires in COVID-19. Study-level background: PBMCs, B-cell-depleted T cells, or T cells provided the cDNA or gDNA that made up the material.

Seattle participants joined during active infection and were tracked over time. In the original analysis: Estimation of nucleated cell counts relied on the amplification of reference gene primers. The repertoire was sequenced with immunoSEQ multiplex PCR; TCRdb's copy has only in-frame clones and lacks some. That table supplies the V and J calls and clone size; D and trimming were determined from the DNA. The sample has over 100,000 clones; about 89% are singletons. The sample consisted of peripheral blood. The source is a woman in her 70s with COVID-19, enrolled during active disease.

CDR3 residues: CASSYREDTQYF. The CDR3 DNA sequence: TGTGCCAGCAGCTACAGGGAGGATACGCAGTATTTT. The chain combines TRBV9 with TRBJ2-3; D might be TRBD1 (6 bases). The length of the CDR3 is 12 residues. Germline V gene data show CDR1 as SGDLS and CDR2 as YYNGEE. V was shortened by 4 bases and J by 6 bases, with 9 bases between the two germline ends. Full variable domain (outside the CDR3, taken from reference TRBV9 and TRBJ2-3): DSGVTQTPKHLITATGQRVTLRCSPRSGDLSVYWYQQSLDQGLQFLIQYYNGEERAKGNILERFSAQQFPDLHSELNLSSLELGDSALYFCASSYREDTQYFGPGTRLTVL.